Below, 3 T cell receptor beta chains from the same sample are listed, as sequenced in a study of shared clonotypes between healthy human individuals. CD45RO-negative CD8 cells positively selected for CCR7 made up the naive population, which excluded terminally differentiated effector memory CD45RA+ cells. The method was immunoSEQ multiplex PCR; TCRdb's version includes in-frame clones alone and lacks a portion of them. The sample records roughly 890,000 clones, over 90% being singletons. The specimen was naive CD8+ T cells sorted from blood. Receptors were obtained from a young man in good health.

This chain uses TRBV5-8 with TRBJ2-3, with a tentative D call TRBD1 (5 bases). This CDR3 has 14 residues. Germline CDR1 SGHTS, CDR2 YDEGEE. Trimming took off 2 bases at V and 6 bases at J, with 13 bases between the two ends. CDR3 sequence: CASSLRTGWDTQYF. DNA for the CDR3: TGTGCCAGCAGCTTAAGAACAGGCTGGGATACGCAGTATTTT.

The V and J genes are TRBV19 and TRBJ2-2; D remains unclear. The germline V gene has CDR1 LNHDA and CDR2 SQIVND (reference sequence). The length of the CDR3 is 15 residues. The ends were cut back, 2 bases at V and 4 bases at J, with 11 bases in the middle. In nucleotides, the CDR3 is TGTGCCAGTAGTATAAGAGACTGGAGCACCGGGGAGCTGTTTTTT. It is translated as CASSIRDWSTGELFF. The full variable domain, in which reference TRBV19 and TRBJ2-2 provide the parts outside the CDR3, is DGGITQSPKYLFRKEGQNVTLSCEQNLNHDAMYWYRQDPGQGLRLIYYSQIVNDFQKGDIAEGYSVSREKKESFPLTVTSAQKNPTAFYLCASSIRDWSTGELFFGEGSRLTVL.

The chain has TRBV7-6 and TRBJ1-1, with 8 bases matching TRBD1. Germline assignment: CDR1 SGHVS and CDR2 FNYEAQ. CDR3 length equals 15 residues. Trimming took 5 bases from V and 1 from J; bases not matched to a gene: 6. This CDR3 is CASSPTGTGNTEAFF. The CDR3 DNA reads TGTGCCAGCAGCCCTACGGGGACAGGGAACACTGAAGCTTTCTTT.